This entry features one T cell receptor beta chain sequence. These data come from a study of blood T cell repertoires in COVID-19. Across the study: Italy, Spain and the United States were the sources of the convalescent and acute COVID-19 samples.

The CDR3 has 13 residues. The V gene lost 5 bases and the J gene lost 0 bases, with 7 bases spanning the gap. Sequencing was performed with immunoSEQ multiplex PCR; in TCRdb, only in-frame clones are kept and a portion is missing. Counted here are around 200,000 clones, approximately 81% occurring once; the ten biggest clones make up around 5%. The sequence derives from a woman older than 75 with acute or convalescent COVID-19. Material: peripheral blood. The chain has TRBV12-3 or TRBV12-4 and TRBJ1-1; no clear D. The CDR3 is CASSRRLNTEAFF. DNA for the CDR3: TGTGCCAGCAGTCGGAGGCTGAACACTGAAGCTTTCTTT.